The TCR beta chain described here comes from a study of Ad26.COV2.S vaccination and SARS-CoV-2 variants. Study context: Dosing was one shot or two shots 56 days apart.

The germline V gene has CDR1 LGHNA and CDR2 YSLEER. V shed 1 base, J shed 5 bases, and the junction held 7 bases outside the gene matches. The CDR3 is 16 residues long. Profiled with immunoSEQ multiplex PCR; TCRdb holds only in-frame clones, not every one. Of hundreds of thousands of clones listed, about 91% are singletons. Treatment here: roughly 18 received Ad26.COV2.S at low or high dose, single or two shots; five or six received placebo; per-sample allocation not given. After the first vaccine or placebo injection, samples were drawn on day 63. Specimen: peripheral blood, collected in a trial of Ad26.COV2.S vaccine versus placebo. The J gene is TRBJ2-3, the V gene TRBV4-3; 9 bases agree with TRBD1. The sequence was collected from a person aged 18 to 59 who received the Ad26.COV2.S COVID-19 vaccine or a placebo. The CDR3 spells CASSQALQGAEDTQYF. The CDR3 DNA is TGCGCCAGCAGCCAAGCCCTACAGGGGGCGGAAGATACGCAGTATTTT.